This record looks at one T cell receptor beta chain sequence and its context. This CDR3 is also generated by other DNA sequences in the sample. CDR1 and CDR2 from the germline V gene are SGDLS and YYNGEE. The CDR3 is made up of 15 amino acids. V lost 0 bases to trimming and J lost 3 bases; unmatched junction nucleotides: 4. As handled by the study authors: Reference gene primer amplification in the assay estimated nucleated cell counts. Assay: immunoSEQ multiplex PCR; the TCRdb copy retains only in-frame clones and omits some. D and trimming come from the DNA, and the V and J calls and clone size come from that table. In the table there are about 50,000 clones, roughly 90% of which are singletons. These data come from a study of blood T cell repertoires in COVID-19. Study-wide context: There were acute and convalescent COVID-19 samples, and they came from the United States, Italy and Spain. From T cells, B-cell-depleted T cells, or PBMCs came the material, which was cDNA or gDNA.

What was sequenced was peripheral blood. The J gene is TRBJ2-7, the V gene TRBV9; 9 bases match TRBD2. The source is a human donor in a cohort sampled during active COVID-19. CDR3 amino acids: CASSVGSGGNYEQYF. CDR3 nucleotide sequence: TGTGCCAGCAGCGTAGGTAGCGGGGGAAACTACGAGCAGTACTTC.